These 2 T cell receptor beta chains came from one sample sequenced in a study of blood T cells in healthy people across ages (dated by TCRdb to between 2014 and 2016). The library was generated by 5' RACE. The data were produced on an Illumina HiSeq 2500. A second PCR of roughly 6 to 12 cycles was run with a J-beta primer mix and a sample-barcoded 5' primer. TCRdb took the public reads, trimmed them with fastp at Q25, ran MiXCR for clone calling and kept in-frame beta chains. One record per CDR3 amino acid sequence lists the most common genes and DNA. The sample table holds approximately 800,000 distinct CDR3 sequences, of which approximately 25% were seen once. Together, the top ten hold more than 3% of the sample. The sample also formed part of further work on T cells of mothers and their children.

Sequencing used blood. The source of these receptors is a boy younger than 18 in good health.

The gene calls are TRBV20-1 and TRBJ2-7; the D gene could be TRBD1 or TRBD2 (5 bases each). This CDR3 has 13 residues. Germline CDR1 reads DFQATT; CDR2 reads SNEGSKA (reference sequence). The V end was cut by 6 bases, the J end by 0 bases, with 12 bases between. The CDR3: CSAWDLSSYEQYV. The CDR3 nucleotides read TGCAGTGCATGGGACCTGAGCTCCTACGAGCAGTACGTC.

Worth noting for this clonotype: The junction departs from germline at one end; a sequencing error may be responsible. The chain couples TRBV29-1 to TRBJ2-5; 8 bases are shared with TRBD2. The germline V gene encodes CDR1 SQVTM and CDR2 ANQGSEA. There are 14 residues in the CDR3. The CDR3 protein is CSVERLAGQEAQYF. As DNA, the CDR3 is TGCAGCGTTGAAAGGCTAGCGGGCCAAGAGGCCCAGTACTTC.